The 20 T cell receptor beta chains given below trace back to one sample, sequenced in a study of T cells in localized non-small cell lung cancer. Produced via immunoSEQ multiplex PCR; TCRdb's table is partial and in-frame only. The repertoire holds 55,000 to 80,000 clones, with approximately 84% as singletons. Sequenced here: peripheral blood, sampled before any cancer treatment. The origin of the receptors is a female donor older than 55 with stage I lung adenocarcinoma.

This chain uses TRBV6-5 with TRBJ2-7; TRBD2 matches 11 bases. Germline trimming cut 6 bases from V and 3 bases from J; bases unmatched to any gene: 7. CDR3 length: 15 residues. Germline-derived CDR1 and CDR2 are MNHEY and SVGAGI. CDR3 loop: CASSSTSGGRYEQYF. In DNA form, the CDR3 reads TGTGCCAGCAGCTCCACTAGCGGGGGCCGCTACGAGCAGTACTTC.

CDR3 sequence (DNA): TGTGCCAGCAGGGGGGCTGGGAACAGAGATCCCGAGCAGTACTTC. This sequence encodes CASRGAGNRDPEQYF. V and J are TRBV28 and TRBJ2-7, with D perhaps TRBD1 (6 bases). The CDR3 totals 15 residues. CDR1 is MDHEN and CDR2 is SYDVKM in the germline V gene. The germline V and J ends were trimmed by 6 bases and 6 bases, with 21 bases remaining between them.

This clone was picked up a small number of times. The chain recombines TRBV30 with TRBJ1-3, with unresolved D. This CDR3 contains 13 residues. Per the germline V gene, CDR1 is GTSNPN and CDR2 is SVGIG (reference sequence). Trimming removed 2 bases at V and 6 bases at J, with 11 bases between. The CDR3 bases are TGTGCCTGGAGTCTAGAAAGGAAAAACACCATATATTTT. As protein: CAWSLERKNTIYF.

The chain recombines TRBV2 with TRBJ2-6; tentatively, D is TRBD1 or TRBD2 (5 bases each). There are 12 residues in the CDR3. V was cut by 11 bases and J by 4 bases, with 9 bases left in between. Germline loops: CDR1 SNHLY, CDR2 FYNNEI. CDR3 sequence reads: CAQGEGANVLTF. The CDR3 DNA reads as TGTGCCCAGGGAGAGGGGGCCAACGTCCTGACTTTC.

CDR3 nucleotide sequence: TGTGCCAGCAGCTCGACAGGGGCGAACACTGAAGCTTTCTTT. Translation gives CASSSTGANTEAFF. The rearrangement links TRBV7-3 to TRBJ1-1; 8 bases map to TRBD1. In germline, CDR1 is SGHTA, CDR2 FQGTGA. V shed 4 bases and J 1 base; nucleotides not matched to a gene: 2. This CDR3 has 14 residues.

This chain uses TRBV6-6 with TRBJ1-3; D perhaps matches TRBD1 (5 bases). Germline V gives CDR1 MNHNY, CDR2 SVGAGI (reference sequence). V was trimmed by 8 bases and J by 0 bases, leaving 14 bases between them. The CDR3 runs 15 residues. The CDR3 DNA reads as TGTGCCAGCGCATCTCAGGGAGGCTCTGGAAACACCATATATTTT. This translates into CASASQGGSGNTIYF.

About this clone: A much larger clone is a single base away; this may be a read error. V usage is TRBV9 and J usage is TRBJ2-1; a possible D gene is TRBD2 (5 bases). CDR3 size: 14 residues. V lost 4 bases and J 9 bases, leaving 17 bases between the germline ends. Germline-derived CDR1 and CDR2 are SGDLS and YYNGEE. CDR3 DNA: TGTGCCAGCAGCCCGAGGGCAGGATTAAGTGAGCAGTTCTTC. Its translation: CASSPRAGLSEQFF. Combining the CDR3 with reference TRBV9 and TRBJ2-1 gives the whole variable domain DSGVTQTPKHLITATGQRVTLRCSPRSGDLSVYWYQQSLDQGLQFLIQYYNGEERAKGNILERFSAQQFPDLHSELNLSSLELGDSALYFCASSPRAGLSEQFFGPGTRLTVL.

Comment on this clone: Other DNA sequences in this specimen translate into the identical CDR3. The gene calls are TRBV5-4 and TRBJ1-4, with 7 bases matching TRBD1. This CDR3 is built from 17 residues. Germline CDR1 reads SGHNT; CDR2 reads YYREEE (reference sequence). Unmatched junction bases numbered 13, after V lost 1 base and J lost 7 bases. The CDR3 bases are TGTGCCAGCAGCTTGTGGGGACAGAGTAGAAGCTTTGAAAAACTGTTTTTT. This codes for CASSLWGQSRSFEKLFF.

This CDR3 is CASSTGLAAYNEQFF. In nucleotides, the CDR3 is TGCGCCAGCAGCACAGGACTAGCGGCGTACAATGAGCAGTTCTTC. The chain recombines TRBV5-1 with TRBJ2-1; 10 bases line up with TRBD2. The junction had 5 bases not matched to a gene; V was cut back by 4 bases and J by 4 bases. The CDR3 runs 15 residues. Germline CDR1 SGHRS, CDR2 YFSETQ. Filled out from reference TRBV5-1 and TRBJ2-1, the complete variable domain reads KAGVTQTPRYLIKTRGQQVTLSCSPISGHRSVSWYQQTPGQGLQFLFEYFSETQRNKGNFPGRFSGRQFSNSRSEMNVSTLELGDSALYLCASSTGLAAYNEQFFGPGTRLTVL.

This chain joins TRBV20-1 and TRBJ2-5, with D hard to call. From germline, CDR1 is DFQATT and CDR2 SNEGSKA (reference sequence). V was shortened by 6 bases and J by 5 bases, with 7 bases between the two germline ends. The CDR3 has 10 residues. The CDR3 DNA reads TGCAGTGCCCCTGGGGAGACCCAGTACTTC. Residues: CSAPGETQYF.

This sequence joins TRBV11-2 and TRBJ1-6, with D perhaps matching TRBD1 (5 bases). CDR1 and CDR2 from the germline V gene are SGHAT and FQNNGV. The ends were cut back, 0 bases at V and 1 base at J, with 19 bases in the middle. CDR3 length: 20 residues. CDR3 loop: CASSLEGPTEDRSYNSPLHF. CDR3 sequence (DNA): TGTGCCAGCAGCTTAGAGGGGCCTACCGAGGATCGATCCTATAATTCACCCCTCCACTTT. The variable domain in full, with the rest retrieved from reference TRBV11-2 and TRBJ1-6, is EAGVAQSPRYKIIEKRQSVAFWCNPISGHATLYWYQQILGQGPKLLIQFQNNGVVDDSQLPKDRFSAERLKGVDSTLKIQPAKLEDSAVYLCASSLEGPTEDRSYNSPLHFGNGTRLTVT.

The rearrangement links TRBV30 to TRBJ1-1; 12 bases map to TRBD1. The CDR3 sequence is 19 residues long. V was clipped by 0 bases and J by 0 bases; unmatched bases: 11. The germline CDR1 and CDR2 sequences are GTSNPN and SVGIG (reference sequence). The CDR3 spells CAWSVLEGQGAVLNTEAFF. CDR3 nucleotide sequence: TGTGCCTGGAGTGTACTCGAGGGACAGGGGGCGGTACTGAACACTGAAGCTTTCTTT.

V gene TRBV7-9 combines with J gene TRBJ2-2; TRBD1 is a possible D gene (5 bases). This CDR3 is 14 amino acids long. Trimming removed 3 bases at V and 0 bases at J, with 5 bases between. Germline V gene lookup returns CDR1 SEHNR and CDR2 FQNEAQ (reference sequence). CDR3 nucleotide sequence: TGTGCCAGCAGCTTCAGGGCGAACACCGGGGAGCTGTTTTTT. It translates to CASSFRANTGELFF.

This chain connects TRBV5-1 to TRBJ2-1; the match to TRBD2 covers 9 bases. The V gene end was trimmed by 3 bases and the J gene end by 6 bases; junction bases not matched to a gene: 7. Germline V gene data show CDR1 as SGHRS and CDR2 as YFSETQ. This CDR3 is 15 amino acids long. CDR3 coding DNA: TGCGCCAGCAGCTCCGGGACTAGCCTGGGCAATGAGCAGTTCTTC. Encoded protein: CASSSGTSLGNEQFF.

The chain couples TRBV6-6 to TRBJ2-7, with D perhaps assigned TRBD1 or TRBD2 (6 bases each). Trimming cost V 8 bases and J 6 bases, with 23 bases left between them. The CDR3 spans 15 residues. CDR1 and CDR2 (germline): MNHNY, SVGAGI (reference sequence). The CDR3: CASSQPGGGGSEQYF. The CDR3 nucleotides are TGTGCCAGCTCCCAACCCGGGGGCGGAGGATCCGAGCAGTACTTC.

This clone appeared once. The chain is built from TRBV4-1 and TRBJ1-2, with D perhaps matching TRBD1 (5 bases). V was trimmed by 0 bases and J by 4 bases, leaving 12 bases between them. The CDR3 consists of 15 residues. Germline V gives CDR1 MGHRA, CDR2 YSYEKL. The CDR3 sequence is CASSQDLQGLYGYTF. The DNA of the CDR3 is TGCGCCAGCAGCCAAGATTTGCAGGGCCTCTATGGCTACACCTTC.

A few counts support this clone. The chain uses TRBV2 and TRBJ2-2; tentatively, D is TRBD2 (6 bases). Trimming shortened V by 7 bases and J by 4 bases, and 10 bases separated the two germline ends. This CDR3 is built from 13 residues. Germline V CDR1 and CDR2: SNHLY, FYNNEI. The CDR3 DNA is TGTGCCAGCAAAATGACTAGCACCGGGGAGCTGTTTTTT. The encoded protein is CASKMTSTGELFF.

The rearrangement joins TRBV7-2 to TRBJ2-1; no firm D call. Germline V gene sequence: CDR1 SGHTA, CDR2 FQGNSA. V lost 1 base, J lost 4 bases, and 14 bases lay in between. The CDR3 length is 16 residues. The CDR3: CASSLVPSLLYNEQFF. The CDR3 coding sequence is TGTGCCAGCAGCTTAGTGCCTAGTCTCCTTTACAATGAGCAGTTCTTC. Complete variable domain (other parts from reference TRBV7-2 and TRBJ2-1): GAGVSQSPSNKVTEKGKDVELRCDPISGHTALYWYRQSLGQGLEFLIYFQGNSAPDKSGLPSDRFSAERTGGSVSTLTIQRTQQEDSAVYLCASSLVPSLLYNEQFFGPGTRLTVL.

V and J are TRBV5-1 and TRBJ1-5; TRBD1 matches at 7 bases. Germline loops: CDR1 SGHRS, CDR2 YFSETQ. The CDR3 consists of 13 residues. V trimming: 4 bases; J trimming: 11 bases; junction bases outside the gene matches: 9. CDR3 coding DNA: TGCGCCAGCAGCCCCACAGGGGAGGGGTCCCAGCATTTT. This sequence encodes CASSPTGEGSQHF.

V gene TRBV7-2 combines with J gene TRBJ2-1; TRBD2 is a possible D gene (6 bases). The CDR3 is 16 amino acids. V lost 5 bases and J lost 0, with 14 bases in between. Per germline, CDR1 SGHTA and CDR2 FQGNSA. CDR3 protein: CASSLRDFSSYNEQFF. In DNA form, the CDR3 reads TGTGCCAGCAGCCTCAGGGACTTTAGCTCCTACAATGAGCAGTTCTTC.